A single sample is the source of the 30 T cell receptor beta chains below, sequenced in a study of cytomegalovirus exposure and HLA in healthy donors. PCR amplification relied on 60 Vbeta primers (plus 13 Jbeta primers). Generated by immunoSEQ multiplex PCR, the TCRdb table keeps only in-frame clones and is missing some. Of around 100,000 clones listed, around 8% are singletons. Source material: PBMCs. Receptors were obtained from a man aged 50 to 60 in good health and CMV-seronegative.

The V call is TRBV11-2, the J call TRBJ1-6; D perhaps matches TRBD1 (5 bases). Germline CDR1 is SGHAT and CDR2 is FQNNGV. The V gene lost 1 base and the J gene lost 11 bases, with 18 bases spanning the gap. The CDR3 totals 16 residues. CDR3 in amino acids: CASSLALGQQRAPLHF. The CDR3 nucleotides read TGTGCCAGCAGCTTAGCGCTGGGGCAGCAAAGGGCACCCCTCCACTTT.

This clone was detected only a few times. The chain has TRBV10-2 and TRBJ2-7, with 10 bases fitting TRBD1. Looked up from germline, CDR1 is WSHSY and CDR2 is SAAADI. CDR3 size: 13 residues. Germline trimming cut 5 bases from V and 5 bases from J; bases unmatched to any gene: 3. This CDR3 is CASSPGQGNEQYF. The CDR3 nucleotides are TGCGCCAGCAGTCCGGGACAGGGGAACGAGCAGTACTTC.

The rearrangement uses TRBV7-3 and TRBJ2-3; D might be TRBD1 (6 bases). The V and J ends lost 4 bases and 3 bases respectively, with 11 bases between them. Germline assignment: CDR1 SGHTA and CDR2 FQGTGA. The CDR3 consists of 14 residues. The CDR3 protein is CASSSTGTTDTQYF. The CDR3, as DNA: TGTGCCAGCAGCTCGACCGGGACAACAGATACGCAGTATTTT. Full variable domain (missing parts from reference TRBV7-3 and TRBJ2-3): GAGVSQTPSNKVTEKGKYVELRCDPISGHTALYWYRQSLGQGPEFLIYFQGTGAADDSGLPNDRFFAVRPEGSVSTLKIQRTERGDSAVYLCASSSTGTTDTQYFGPGTRLTVL.

This clone appeared a few times. The rearrangement links TRBV6-5 to TRBJ1-1, with D possibly TRBD1 on 5 matching bases. The germline CDR1 and CDR2 sequences are MNHEY and SVGAGI. The CDR3 runs to 13 residues. Deletions cut 6 bases from V and 5 bases from J, with 13 bases between. CDR3 DNA: TGTGCCAGCAGGACAGTGCTAGAGACTGAAGCTTTCTTT. The encoded protein is CASRTVLETEAFF.

This sequence joins TRBV27 and TRBJ1-1; D gene unclear. From germline, CDR1 is MNHEY and CDR2 SMNVEV (reference sequence). The CDR3 consists of 14 residues. V was shortened by 4 bases and J by 4 bases, with 13 bases between the two germline ends. Written as DNA, the CDR3 is TGTGCCAGCAGTTCGAGGAAAGGAGGCACTGAAGCTTTCTTT. Translating it yields CASSSRKGGTEAFF.

The chain carries TRBV9 and TRBJ2-2; D unclear. Deletions cut 0 bases from V and 7 bases from J, with 4 bases between. Germline V lookup: CDR1 SGDLS, CDR2 YYNGEE. The CDR3 has 12 residues. The CDR3 sequence: CASSVVGGELFF. CDR3 DNA: TGTGCCAGCAGCGTAGTCGGCGGGGAGCTGTTTTTT.

V is TRBV7-9 and J is TRBJ1-4, with D maybe TRBD1 (5 bases). The CDR3 is 16 residues long. Looked up from germline, CDR1 is SEHNR and CDR2 is FQNEAQ (reference sequence). Trimming shortened V by 10 bases and J by 4 bases, and 22 bases separated the two germline ends. DNA of the CDR3: TGTGCCAACAGGCCTGCGGGGGTAGGGCTTAATGAAAAACTGTTTTTT. It specifies CANRPAGVGLNEKLFF.

This clone has just a few counts. This chain connects TRBV19 to TRBJ1-4; D not resolved. This CDR3 is 15 amino acids long. V was clipped by 6 bases and J by 0 bases, with 11 bases between them. From germline, CDR1 is LNHDA and CDR2 SQIVND (reference sequence). The CDR3 is CASRAGDATNEKLFF. The CDR3 DNA reads as TGTGCCAGTAGGGCGGGAGATGCAACTAATGAAAAACTGTTTTTT.

The genes are TRBV28 and TRBJ2-3; tentatively, D is TRBD1 (6 bases). Per germline, CDR1 MDHEN and CDR2 SYDVKM. CDR3 length: 16 residues. V lost 6 bases and J 2 bases, leaving 18 bases between the germline ends. The CDR3 DNA follows: TGTGCCAGCAGGAAGACCGGGACACGCTACACAGATACGCAGTATTTT. It is translated as CASRKTGTRYTDTQYF.

The gene calls are TRBV4-2 and TRBJ2-7, with TRBD2 matching 10 bases. After removal of 1 base from V and 0 bases from J, the junction contained 0 bases not matched to a gene. CDR1 is LGHNA and CDR2 is YNFKEQ in the germline V gene. The CDR3 has 15 residues. This chain's CDR3 is CASSQGLAGSYEQYF. The DNA of the CDR3 is TGTGCCAGCAGCCAAGGACTAGCGGGCTCCTACGAGCAGTACTTC.

The chain couples TRBV23-1 to TRBJ2-3; D might be TRBD1 (5 bases). TRBV23-1 is an ORF; its function is uncertain. Trimming removed 4 bases from V and 1 base from J, with 24 bases in between. CDR3 size: 19 residues. CDR3 amino acids: CASSPAGVTPRVGTDTQYF. The CDR3 DNA reads TGCGCCAGCAGTCCTGCCGGCGTGACCCCCAGGGTCGGCACAGATACGCAGTATTTT.

This clone was seen a few times. The chain employs TRBV7-9 and TRBJ2-7; tentative D call: TRBD1 (6 bases). Germline CDR1 SEHNR, CDR2 FQNEAQ (reference sequence). The CDR3 runs to 13 residues. V was pared by 3 bases and J by 2 bases, with 8 bases between. The DNA for the CDR3 is TGTGCCAGCAGCTTCGGACAGACCTACGAGCAGTACTTC. Encoded protein: CASSFGQTYEQYF.

About this clone: The germline gene is not matched at one end of the junction; a read error may be the cause. The rearrangement joins TRBV5-6 to TRBJ2-1; tentatively, D is TRBD2 (7 bases). Germline values: CDR1 SGHDT, CDR2 YYEEEE. The CDR3 runs to 16 residues. The CDR3 sequence is CASSLARQGRDNAQFF. CDR3 DNA sequence: TGTGCCAGCAGCTTGGCCCGTCAGGGGAGGGATAATGCGCAGTTCTTC.

This clone has only a few counts. Other DNA sequences of this sample code for an identical CDR3. The V call is TRBV6-5, the J call TRBJ2-7; 8 nucleotides line up with TRBD1. Germline V gene sequence: CDR1 MNHEY, CDR2 SVGAGI. The J segment lost 4 bases and the V segment lost 2 bases, leaving 4 bases of the junction unmatched. CDR3 size: 14 residues. The CDR3 DNA sequence: TGTGCCAGCAGTTACGGACAGGGTGGTTACGAGCAGTACTTC. Its translation: CASSYGQGGYEQYF.

The table lists this clone with a few counts. This chain uses TRBV27 with TRBJ2-7; a possible D gene is TRBD2 (5 bases). CDR3 length: 14 amino acids. The ends were cut back, 7 bases at V and 6 bases at J, with 19 bases in the middle. Germline V gives CDR1 MNHEY, CDR2 SMNVEV (reference sequence). CDR3 amino acids: CASTSQLVSGEQYF. The CDR3 bases are TGTGCCAGCACCTCGCAACTAGTAAGCGGCGAGCAGTACTTC.

This clone was counted between two and nine times. This rearrangement joins TRBV2 to TRBJ2-7, with 10 nucleotides matching TRBD2. J was trimmed by 8 bases and V by 6 bases; bases with no gene match: 13. The length of the CDR3 is 15 residues. CDR1 and CDR2 from the germline V gene are SNHLY and FYNNEI. As DNA, the CDR3 is TGTGCCAGCAGGATCGGAGCGGGAGGGCCAGTTCAGCAGTACTTC. As protein: CASRIGAGGPVQQYF.

This clone has only a few counts. The rearrangement links TRBV15 to TRBJ2-5; 9 bases agree with TRBD2. This CDR3 comprises 19 residues. V lost 0 bases, J lost 2 bases, and 13 bases stayed unmatched. Germline V gene sequence: CDR1 LNHNV, CDR2 YYDKDF (reference sequence). The CDR3, as DNA: TGTGCCACCAGCAGAGATTTAGTTAAGGCGGGGGGGCGGCAAGAGACCCAGTACTTC. Its protein is CATSRDLVKAGGRQETQYF.

CDR3 in amino acids: CATSQSSSYNEQFF. As DNA, the CDR3 is TGTGCCACCAGTCAATCGAGCTCCTACAATGAGCAGTTCTTC. This chain links TRBV15 with TRBJ2-1, with D unresolved. The CDR3 is 14 residues long. Germline CDR1 LNHNV, CDR2 YYDKDF (reference sequence). V gave up 6 bases and J gave up 0 bases, with 9 bases separating them.

The genes are TRBV4-1 and TRBJ2-1, with D perhaps TRBD2 (6 bases). Trimming stripped 0 bases from V and 4 bases from J, with 16 bases between. The CDR3 sequence is 17 residues long. Germline V lookup: CDR1 MGHRA, CDR2 YSYEKL. CDR3 loop: CASSQDSPGVAYNEQFF. CDR3 DNA sequence: TGCGCCAGCAGCCAAGACTCGCCGGGGGTGGCATACAATGAGCAGTTCTTC.

A few counts support this clone. J is TRBJ2-7 and V is TRBV5-1; D possibly corresponds to TRBD1 (5 bases). The CDR3 spans 13 residues. Trimming removed 3 bases from V and 3 bases from J, with 10 bases in between. Germline V lookup: CDR1 SGHRS, CDR2 YFSETQ. The CDR3 DNA follows: TGCGCCAGCAGCTCAAAAACAGGCTACGAGCAGTACTTC. Encoded protein: CASSSKTGYEQYF.

The V call is TRBV6-5, the J call TRBJ2-7; 8 bases are a match to TRBD1. The CDR3 covers 15 residues. V lost 2 bases to trimming and J lost 4 bases; unmatched junction nucleotides: 7. Germline V lookup: CDR1 MNHEY, CDR2 SVGAGI. Written as DNA, the CDR3 is TGTGCCAGCAGTTACGTCGCAGGGGGCATATACGAGCAGTACTTC. As protein: CASSYVAGGIYEQYF.

The rearrangement joins TRBV28 to TRBJ2-5; D uncertain. The CDR3 has 12 residues. Germline CDR1 MDHEN, CDR2 SYDVKM. Trimming removed 5 bases at V and 5 bases at J, with 9 bases between. DNA for the CDR3: TGTGCCAGCAGTCGAACCGGGGAGACCCAGTACTTC. It yields the protein CASSRTGETQYF.

In its sample, this clone was seen a few times. The V call is TRBV7-2, the J call TRBJ2-5; 7 bases agree with TRBD2. The J call may be faulty, since TRBJ2-7 better matches the DNA end. Germline V lookup: CDR1 SGHTA, CDR2 FQGNSA. CDR3 length: 14 residues. The chain's CDR3 is CASSLGGGAYEQYF. In DNA, the CDR3 is TGTGCCAGCAGCTTAGGCGGGGGAGCCTACGAGCAGTACTTC.

V and J are TRBV29-1 and TRBJ1-5, with TRBD1 as a possible D gene (6 bases). V was clipped by 7 bases and J by 9 bases, with 16 bases between them. This CDR3 spans 12 amino acids. Germline V gene lookup returns CDR1 SQVTM and CDR2 ANQGSEA. The CDR3 loop is CSARTAAGPQHF. CDR3 in DNA: TGCAGCGCCAGGACAGCTGCCGGGCCCCAGCATTTT.

In its sample, this clone was seen a few times. The chain uses TRBV11-2 and TRBJ1-1; a possible D gene is TRBD1 (6 bases). The CDR3 sequence is 15 residues long. Trimming pared 1 base from V and 0 bases from J, leaving 9 bases between. CDR1 is SGHAT, CDR2 FQNNGV, per germline. The CDR3 region has the DNA TGTGCCAGCAGCTTAGTGGGGGCGGTGAACACTGAAGCTTTCTTT. It translates to CASSLVGAVNTEAFF.

The chain employs TRBV4-1 and TRBJ1-5; 9 nucleotides match TRBD1. CDR3 length equals 16 residues. After removal of 1 base from V and 4 bases from J, the junction contained 5 bases not matched to a gene. Germline CDR1 reads MGHRA; CDR2 reads YSYEKL. The CDR3 region has the DNA TGCGCCAGCAGCCAAGTTGGGACAGGGCGGAATCAGCCCCAGCATTTT. It encodes CASSQVGTGRNQPQHF.

The chain recombines TRBV5-4 with TRBJ1-2, with D unclear. The germline V gene encodes CDR1 SGHNT and CDR2 YYREEE (reference sequence). The V end lost 0 bases, the J end lost 3 bases, and 12 bases lay between the germline ends. This CDR3 spans 15 amino acids. The CDR3 DNA sequence: TGTGCCAGCAGCTTGGCCGGTGGCGGGGACTATGGCTACACCTTC. Its protein product is CASSLAGGGDYGYTF. The full variable domain, completed using reference TRBV5-4 and TRBJ1-2, is ETGVTQSPTHLIKTRGQQVTLRCSSQSGHNTVSWYQQALGQGPQFIFQYYREEENGRGNFPPRFSGLQFPNYSSELNVNALELDDSALYLCASSLAGGGDYGYTFGSGTRLTVV.

V and J are TRBV10-3 and TRBJ1-2; 8 nucleotides agree with TRBD1. CDR3 length equals 15 residues. V was pared by 4 bases and J by 7 bases, with 11 bases of the junction left unmatched. Germline CDR1 and CDR2: ENHRY and SYGVKD. The CDR3 region is CAISGFQGAISGYTF. Written as DNA, the CDR3 is TGTGCCATCAGTGGGTTCCAGGGGGCAATAAGTGGCTACACCTTC.

This clone was observed a handful of times. V gene TRBV19 combines with J gene TRBJ2-6; D might be TRBD1 (6 bases). The V end lost 6 bases, the J end lost 0 bases, and 21 bases lay between the germline ends. Per germline, CDR1 LNHDA and CDR2 SQIVND (reference sequence). The CDR3 spans 19 residues. DNA for the CDR3: TGTGCCAGTAGAGGAATCCGGCAGGGGTTTCTCTCTGGGGCCAACGTCCTGACTTTC. Amino acid sequence: CASRGIRQGFLSGANVLTF.

The V call is TRBV28, the J call TRBJ2-3; D is unclear. The CDR3 has 17 residues. Germline V gives CDR1 MDHEN, CDR2 SYDVKM. V lost 4 bases to trimming and J lost 2 bases, with 19 bases between them. DNA of the CDR3: TGTGCCAGCAGTTCACCTACCGTAGAGGATAACACAGATACGCAGTATTTT. Residues: CASSSPTVEDNTDTQYF.